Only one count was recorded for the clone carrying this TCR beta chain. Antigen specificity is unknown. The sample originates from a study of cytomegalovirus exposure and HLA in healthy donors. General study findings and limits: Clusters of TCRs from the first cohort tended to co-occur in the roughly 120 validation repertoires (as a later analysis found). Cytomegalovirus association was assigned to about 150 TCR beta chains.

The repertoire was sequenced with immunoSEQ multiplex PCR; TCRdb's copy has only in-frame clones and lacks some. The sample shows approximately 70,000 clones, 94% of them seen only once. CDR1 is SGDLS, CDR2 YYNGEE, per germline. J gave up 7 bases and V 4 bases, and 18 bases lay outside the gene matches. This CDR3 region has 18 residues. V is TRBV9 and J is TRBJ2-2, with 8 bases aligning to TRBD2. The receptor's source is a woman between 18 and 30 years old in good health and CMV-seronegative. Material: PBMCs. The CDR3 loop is CASSPLGVLAGIGGELFF. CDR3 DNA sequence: TGTGCCAGCAGCCCCTTGGGGGTATTAGCGGGGATCGGCGGGGAGCTGTTTTTT.